Sequencing of this T cell receptor (beta chain) was carried out in a study of OX40 agonist ivuxolimab in advanced cancers. Findings and caveats of the study: CD4+ T cells averaged fewer expanded clones than CD8+ T cells.

Assay used: immunoSEQ multiplex PCR; TCRdb lists only in-frame clones, some missing. The table lists tens of thousands of clones, 88% of them singletons. Germline CDR1 is MGHRA and CDR2 is YSYEKL. V gave up 4 bases and J gave up 1 base; unmatched junction bases: 5. CDR3 size: 16 residues. Patients were ruled out by autoimmune disease history or systemic immunosuppression. As regards this clone: Its antigen is unidentified.

The specimen was CD4+ or CD8+ T cells sorted from blood, collected in a trial of the OX40 agonist ivuxolimab. The TCR originated in an adult with an advanced solid tumor such as melanoma, head and neck, liver or kidney cancer. The chain recombines TRBV4-1 with TRBJ2-5; TRBD2 matches 11 bases. The CDR3 sequence: CASSLGTSGSQETQYF. CDR3 bases: TGCGCCAGCAGCCTAGGGACTAGCGGAAGCCAAGAGACCCAGTACTTC.